These 23 T cell receptor beta chains came from one sample sequenced in a study of shared clonotypes between healthy human individuals. The data were produced by immunoSEQ multiplex PCR, yet TCRdb's version contains in-frame clones alone and is incomplete. Of about 1.1 million clones in the sample, around 78% were seen once. Sequencing was carried out using memory CD4+ T cells from PBMCs. Subset noted: CD45RA-negative fraction. The origin of the receptors is a man between 18 and 35 years old in good health. Some clones in this sample may be carry-over from other donors' samples.

This rearrangement joins TRBV6-4 to TRBJ1-5; TRBD1 agrees at 9 bases. The CDR3 contains 17 residues. The V gene's germline CDR1 is MRHNA and CDR2 SNTAGT. V lost 0 bases, J lost 3 bases, and 6 bases stayed unmatched. Here the CDR3 DNA reads TGTGCCAGCAGTGACTCGAAGCGGACAGGGGTCAATCAGCCCCAGCATTTT. Protein sequence: CASSDSKRTGVNQPQHF.

The V gene is TRBV30, the J gene TRBJ1-5; D call uncertain. This CDR3 comprises 13 residues. In germline, CDR1 is GTSNPN, CDR2 SVGIG (reference sequence). V lost 4 bases and J lost 4, with 11 bases in between. The CDR3 DNA follows: TGTGCCTGGACGCAGGCGAGTAATCAGCCCCAGCATTTT. It is translated as CAWTQASNQPQHF.

The chain couples TRBV15 to TRBJ2-7; 8 positions agree with TRBD1. The germline V gene has CDR1 LNHNV and CDR2 YYDKDF (reference sequence). The CDR3 has 12 residues. With V trimmed by 5 bases and J by 6 bases, 3 bases remained unmatched. CDR3 sequence (DNA): TGTGCCACCAGCCCGGACAGGGTCGAGCAGTACTTC. Amino acids: CATSPDRVEQYF.

The chain couples TRBV6-1 to TRBJ1-5; no firm D call. Germline-derived CDR1 and CDR2 are MNHNS and SASEGT. V lost 2 bases to trimming and J lost 7 bases, with 18 bases between them. The CDR3 length is 16 residues. The CDR3 DNA is TGTGCCAGCAGTGAATTTTTTTCCGCCGGTGGGCAGCCCCAGCATTTT. It yields the protein CASSEFFSAGGQPQHF.

This chain joins TRBV7-8 and TRBJ2-7; D possibly corresponds to TRBD2 (6 bases). Germline lookup yields CDR1 SGHVS and CDR2 FQNEAQ. V was shortened by 5 bases and J by 12 bases, with 20 bases between the two germline ends. The CDR3 is made up of 13 amino acids. The CDR3, as DNA: TGTGCCAGCAGCGCCCCACGGGAGCCTAAGCGGTACTTC. Its protein is CASSAPREPKRYF.

The chain has TRBV2 and TRBJ1-1; D gene uncertain. V was shortened by 4 bases and J by 7 bases, with 7 bases between the two germline ends. Germline V gene sequence: CDR1 SNHLY, CDR2 FYNNEI. The length of the CDR3 is 11 residues. Written as DNA, the CDR3 is TGTGCCAGCAGTGGCGGGTATGAAGCTTTCTTT. Translation: CASSGGYEAFF.

This clone appeared once. The V call is TRBV2, the J call TRBJ1-5, with TRBD1 identical over 8 bases. Germline CDR1 SNHLY, CDR2 FYNNEI. The CDR3 runs to 14 residues. The V segment lost 5 bases and the J segment 5 bases; nucleotides outside the gene matches: 5. In DNA form, the CDR3 reads TGTGCCAGCAGTTACCAGGGGGCGGATCAGCCCCAGCATTTT. Translating gives CASSYQGADQPQHF.

Remarks on this clone: Within the sample, other DNA sequences also encode this same CDR3. This chain connects TRBV14 to TRBJ2-6; D is unresolved. CDR3 length: 14 residues. The ends were cut back, 4 bases at V and 0 bases at J, with 4 bases in the middle. Germline values: CDR1 SGHDN, CDR2 FVKESK. The CDR3 nucleotides read TGTGCCAGCAGCCGAAGCTCTGGGGCCAACGTCCTGACTTTC. Translating gives CASSRSSGANVLTF.

This chain joins TRBV7-2 and TRBJ2-2; TRBD2 agrees at 11 bases. After removal of 6 bases from V and 4 bases from J, the junction contained 7 bases not matched to a gene. Germline V gene lookup returns CDR1 SGHTA and CDR2 FQGNSA. This CDR3 spans 16 amino acids. The CDR3 loop reads CASSPLAGGRTGELFF. CDR3 nucleotide sequence: TGTGCCAGCAGTCCTTTAGCGGGAGGGCGCACCGGGGAGCTGTTTTTT.

This clone has more than one count but fewer than ten. This chain links TRBV2 with TRBJ2-6; D ambiguous. Trimming shortened V by 3 bases and J by 0 bases, and 12 bases separated the two germline ends. Germline V gene data show CDR1 as SNHLY and CDR2 as FYNNEI. This CDR3 is built from 17 residues. The CDR3 nucleotides are TGTGCCAGCAGTGAGGGTTGGGTGACCTCTGGGGCCAACGTCCTGACTTTC. Translated, it gives CASSEGWVTSGANVLTF.

The chain employs TRBV7-3 and TRBJ2-5; tentatively, D is TRBD2 (6 bases). Per germline, CDR1 SGHTA and CDR2 FQGTGA. This CDR3 has 15 amino acids. V was cut by 1 base and J by 5 bases, with 14 bases left in between. The chain's CDR3 is CASSLIPGAVETQYF. In DNA, the CDR3 is TGTGCCAGCAGCTTAATTCCGGGAGCGGTCGAGACCCAGTACTTC.

This clone was recorded a few times. The rearrangement joins TRBV5-6 to TRBJ2-2, with 10 bases fitting TRBD2. The CDR3 has 17 residues. Germline V lookup: CDR1 SGHDT, CDR2 YYEEEE. J lost 0 bases, V lost 4 bases, and 6 bases had no gene match. As DNA, the CDR3 is TGTGCCAGCAGCGATATACTAGCGGGGACGAACACCGGGGAGCTGTTTTTT. Amino acid sequence: CASSDILAGTNTGELFF.

The chain links TRBV30 to TRBJ2-5; TRBD2 matches at 8 bases. Germline values: CDR1 GTSNPN, CDR2 SVGIG (reference sequence). The CDR3 totals 13 residues. V gave up 3 bases and J gave up 6 bases; unmatched junction bases: 6. The CDR3 DNA sequence: TGTGCCTGGAGCGGGGGGGCTGGGCAGACCCAGTACTTC. Residues: CAWSGGAGQTQYF.

Notes on this clone: This sample includes further DNA sequences coding for the same CDR3. J is TRBJ2-1 and V is TRBV7-2, with 11 bases matching TRBD2. The CDR3 length is 16 residues. The germline V gene has CDR1 SGHTA and CDR2 FQGNSA. Trimming removed 1 base from V and 4 bases from J; junction bases left unmatched: 3. Here the CDR3 DNA reads TGTGCCAGCAGCTTAGTAGGGACTAGCGGATACAATGAGCAGTTCTTC. Translating it yields CASSLVGTSGYNEQFF.

The V and J genes are TRBV27 and TRBJ1-2; TRBD1 matches at 7 bases. V lost 7 bases, J lost 8 bases, and 19 bases stayed unmatched. This CDR3 comprises 16 residues. CDR1 is MNHEY and CDR2 is SMNVEV in the germline V gene (reference sequence). The DNA for the CDR3 is TGTGCCAGCACCCCAGGGGGTGGAGGGGGGGTCGGAGGCTACACCTTC. Its translation is CASTPGGGGGVGGYTF.

The chain has TRBV18 and TRBJ2-7, with D maybe TRBD2 (6 bases). This CDR3 spans 16 amino acids. V was cut by 1 base and J by 2 bases, with 15 bases left in between. Germline-derived CDR1 and CDR2 are KGHSH and LQKENI. CDR3 sequence: CASSPRRDHGAYEQYF. CDR3 DNA sequence: TGTGCCAGCTCACCACGGCGGGACCACGGGGCCTACGAGCAGTACTTC.

The CDR3 bases are TGTGCCAGCAGTCGACTAGCGGGAATGGTCCAGACCCAGTACTTC. It specifies CASSRLAGMVQTQYF. The rearrangement links TRBV2 to TRBJ2-5; 11 bases map to TRBD2. V was clipped by 5 bases and J by 6 bases; unmatched bases: 8. This CDR3 contains 15 residues. Germline V lookup: CDR1 SNHLY, CDR2 FYNNEI. The whole variable domain, remainder taken from reference TRBV2 and TRBJ2-5, is EPEVTQTPSHQVTQMGQEVILRCVPISNHLYFYWYRQILGQKVEFLVSFYNNEISEKSEIFDDQFSVERPDGSNFTLKIRSTKLEDSAMYFCASSRLAGMVQTQYFGPGTRLLVL.

V is TRBV30 and J is TRBJ2-1, with 8 bases identical to TRBD2. Germline V CDR1 and CDR2: GTSNPN, SVGIG (reference sequence). Losses at the gene ends were 0 bases for V and 5 bases for J; bases not matched to a gene: 12. The CDR3 sequence is 17 residues long. Written as DNA, the CDR3 is TGTGCCTGGAGTGTAGGTTTCGGGAGGGCCGTGGACAATGAGCAGTTCTTC. It is translated as CAWSVGFGRAVDNEQFF.

V and J are TRBV9 and TRBJ1-3; D is perhaps TRBD1 (5 bases). The germline V gene encodes CDR1 SGDLS and CDR2 YYNGEE. Trimming cost V 3 bases and J 8 bases, with 15 bases left between them. The CDR3 has 14 amino acids. The CDR3 DNA reads as TGTGCCAGCAGCGATACTTTATGGGGGGACACCATATATTTT. Translated: CASSDTLWGDTIYF.

This chain connects TRBV7-9 to TRBJ2-3, with 7 bases aligning to TRBD1. The CDR3 has 15 amino acids. Trimming cost V 5 bases and J 2 bases; bases outside gene matches: 7. Germline assignment: CDR1 SEHNR and CDR2 FQNEAQ (reference sequence). CDR3 sequence (DNA): TGTGCCAGCAGCCTCGAGAGGGGGCCCACAGATACGCAGTATTTT. This sequence encodes CASSLERGPTDTQYF.

V is TRBV11-2 and J is TRBJ2-1; D call uncertain. V dropped 3 bases and J dropped 4 bases, with 7 bases sitting between them. CDR1 SGHAT and CDR2 FQNNGV come from the germline V gene. The CDR3 totals 13 residues. The CDR3 loop is CASSFAVYNEQFF. The DNA of the CDR3 is TGTGCCAGCAGCTTCGCGGTATACAATGAGCAGTTCTTC.

This chain uses TRBV5-1 with TRBJ1-3; perhaps TRBD1 as D (6 bases). This CDR3 spans 15 amino acids. V was clipped by 4 bases and J by 0 bases, with 11 bases between them. CDR1 SGHRS and CDR2 YFSETQ come from the germline V gene. The CDR3 protein is CASSAGTPSGNTIYF. For the CDR3, the DNA is TGCGCCAGCAGCGCCGGGACACCCTCTGGAAACACCATATATTTT.

The CDR3 sequence: CASSEAPWGTEAFF. The CDR3 DNA sequence: TGTGCCAGCAGTGAGGCCCCCTGGGGCACTGAAGCTTTCTTT. The V call is TRBV25-1, the J call TRBJ1-1; D unresolved. The CDR3 has 14 residues. Germline CDR1 is MGHDK and CDR2 is SYGVNS. V lost 3 bases and J 4 bases, leaving 12 bases between the germline ends.